The 19 T cell receptor beta chains listed next were all sequenced from one sample in a study of shared clonotypes between healthy human individuals. Method: immunoSEQ multiplex PCR; TCRdb's copy keeps in-frame clones and lacks some. The sample includes around 690,000 clones, 90% of them seen just once. Sequenced sample: memory CD8+ T cells from PBMCs. Subset noted: CD45RO+ cells pooled with CCR7-negative TemRA cells. All receptors derive from a man aged 18 to 35 in good health. Some clones in this sample may be carry-over from other donors' samples.

V and J are TRBV2 and TRBJ1-2; D is possibly TRBD1 (5 bases). The germline V gene encodes CDR1 SNHLY and CDR2 FYNNEI. The CDR3 covers 16 residues. V was pared by 7 bases and J by 0 bases, with 18 bases between. The CDR3 DNA is TGTGCCAGCATCGGCCCGGGGGGAGGGGCTAACTATGGCTACACCTTC. This translates into CASIGPGGGANYGYTF.

In this sample, this clone turned up once. V usage is TRBV19 and J usage is TRBJ1-1; D is undetermined. The V end was cut by 3 bases, the J end by 0 bases, with 14 bases between. CDR1 is LNHDA, CDR2 SQIVND, per germline (reference sequence). The CDR3 consists of 16 residues. The CDR3 sequence: CASSIGWLGMNTEAFF. The CDR3 nucleotides read TGTGCCAGTAGTATCGGTTGGCTGGGAATGAACACTGAAGCTTTCTTT.

The chain links TRBV7-9 to TRBJ2-3, with D perhaps matching TRBD2 (7 bases). The germline V and J ends were trimmed by 0 bases and 2 bases, with 12 bases remaining between them. CDR1 is SEHNR, CDR2 FQNEAQ, per germline (reference sequence). This CDR3 region has 16 residues. The CDR3 spells CASSLAGGGATDTQYF. The DNA of the CDR3 is TGTGCCAGCAGCTTAGCGGGAGGGGGGGCCACAGATACGCAGTATTTT.

This clone was seen only a few times. The CDR3 DNA reads as TGCAGCGTTGAATCATTAGAAAACACCATATATTTT. This gives the protein CSVESLENTIYF. V is TRBV29-1 and J is TRBJ1-3, with D unclear. The CDR3 is 12 residues long. CDR1 SQVTM and CDR2 ANQGSEA come from the germline V gene. Trimming took off 2 bases at V and 6 bases at J, with 8 bases between the two ends.

The V call is TRBV7-9, the J call TRBJ1-1; 7 bases align to TRBD1. CDR3 length: 15 amino acids. V shed 5 bases and J 7 bases; nucleotides not matched to a gene: 13. Germline-derived CDR1 and CDR2 are SEHNR and FQNEAQ (reference sequence). CDR3 bases: TGTGCCAGCAGCCAAAAGGGGGGACAGCCTATTGAAGCTTTCTTT. Encoded protein: CASSQKGGQPIEAFF. Full variable domain (missing parts from reference TRBV7-9 and TRBJ1-1): DTGVSQNPRHKITKRGQNVTFRCDPISEHNRLYWYRQTLGQGPEFLTYFQNEAQLEKSRLLSDRFSAERPKGSFSTLEIQRTEQGDSAMYLCASSQKGGQPIEAFFGQGTRLTVV.

J is TRBJ2-5 and V is TRBV28; D gene ambiguous. CDR3 size: 16 residues. Germline V CDR1 and CDR2: MDHEN, SYDVKM. Between the trimmed V and J ends, which lost 2 bases and 0 bases, there was a span of 13 bases. In nucleotides, the CDR3 is TGTGCCAGCAGTTTACGGGTGACTCTTCACCAAGAGACCCAGTACTTC. Translation: CASSLRVTLHQETQYF.

The chain has TRBV4-2 and TRBJ2-7, with TRBD1 matching 9 bases. The CDR3 runs to 14 residues. Germline-derived CDR1 and CDR2 are LGHNA and YNFKEQ. Trimming took 6 bases from V and 1 from J; bases not matched to a gene: 4. CDR3 DNA: TGTGCCAGCAGTCCCGGGACAGGGTCCTACGAGCAGTACTTC. As protein: CASSPGTGSYEQYF.

This clone was counted a single time. The rearrangement links TRBV19 to TRBJ2-1; D gene ambiguous. The germline V gene encodes CDR1 LNHDA and CDR2 SQIVND (reference sequence). The V end lost 5 bases, the J end lost 7 bases, and 12 bases lay between the germline ends. CDR3 size: 13 residues. The CDR3 nucleotides read TGTGCCAGTAGTGACGAGGTTGCAAATGAGCAGTTCTTC. Amino acid sequence: CASSDEVANEQFF.

The chain is built from TRBV28 and TRBJ1-4, with 9 bases fitting TRBD1. Trimming cost V 5 bases and J 5 bases; bases outside gene matches: 9. The germline CDR1 and CDR2 sequences are MDHEN and SYDVKM. The CDR3 sequence is 16 residues long. CDR3 DNA sequence: TGTGCCAGCAGTCGTGAGGGGGACAGGGAAAATGAAAAACTGTTTTTT. Translating it yields CASSREGDRENEKLFF.

The chain's CDR3 is CASSLDRSWGYTF. CDR3 nucleotides: TGTGCCAGCAGCTTGGACAGGAGTTGGGGCTACACCTTC. J is TRBJ1-2 and V is TRBV7-9; 7 bases map to TRBD1. The germline CDR1 and CDR2 sequences are SEHNR and FQNEAQ (reference sequence). The CDR3 runs 13 residues. Trimming cost V 3 bases and J 8 bases; bases outside gene matches: 6.

The DNA for the CDR3 is TGTGCCAGCAGTTATCAGGAGGGGTTGGCGGAGACCCAGTACTTC. As protein: CASSYQEGLAETQYF. V usage is TRBV6-5 and J usage is TRBJ2-5; D may be TRBD2 (6 bases). Germline V gene data show CDR1 as MNHEY and CDR2 as SVGAGI. This CDR3 has 15 amino acids. The V gene lost 3 bases and the J gene lost 5 bases, with 16 bases spanning the gap.

The chain recombines TRBV5-4 with TRBJ2-7, with TRBD2 matching 9 bases. The CDR3 spans 15 residues. Germline CDR1 reads SGHNT; CDR2 reads YYREEE (reference sequence). V trimming: 0 bases; J trimming: 5 bases; junction bases outside the gene matches: 6. The CDR3 DNA reads TGTGCCAGCAGCTTGGTGGCGGGAGGGCCCCACGAGCAGTACTTC. As protein: CASSLVAGGPHEQYF.

The J gene is TRBJ2-7, the V gene TRBV27, with 8 nucleotides matching TRBD2. Trimming took 2 bases from V and 5 from J; bases not matched to a gene: 5. This CDR3 is built from 14 residues. The germline CDR1 and CDR2 sequences are MNHEY and SMNVEV (reference sequence). CDR3 sequence: CASSLGTSGHEQYF. CDR3 DNA sequence: TGTGCCAGCAGTTTAGGGACTAGTGGGCACGAGCAGTACTTC.

The chain carries TRBV27 and TRBJ2-1; 8 bases line up with TRBD1. J was trimmed by 3 bases and V by 0 bases; bases with no gene match: 4. The germline gives CDR1 MNHEY, CDR2 SMNVEV (reference sequence). This CDR3 has 16 amino acids. CDR3 sequence reads: CASSLSRDRSYNEQFF. CDR3 DNA sequence: TGTGCCAGCAGTTTATCCCGGGACAGGAGCTACAATGAGCAGTTCTTC.

V and J are TRBV27 and TRBJ2-7; D is perhaps TRBD1 (5 bases). Trimming shortened V by 4 bases and J by 5 bases, and 18 bases separated the two germline ends. CDR1 is MNHEY, CDR2 SMNVEV, per germline (reference sequence). The CDR3 covers 15 residues. This CDR3 is CASSWAAGLSDEQYF. For the CDR3, the DNA is TGTGCCAGCAGTTGGGCAGCAGGGCTGTCCGACGAGCAGTACTTC.

V usage is TRBV4-1 and J usage is TRBJ1-1; possibly TRBD1 for D (6 bases). Looked up from germline, CDR1 is MGHRA and CDR2 is YSYEKL. V lost 3 bases and J 5 bases, leaving 16 bases between the germline ends. This CDR3 has 15 residues. The CDR3 DNA reads as TGCGCCAGCAGCCAGCCCACCCGGGGGCGGACTGAAGCTTTCTTT. Translated, it gives CASSQPTRGRTEAFF.

The count of this clone is one. The rearrangement joins TRBV12-5 to TRBJ2-5; D may be TRBD1 (6 bases). V lost 0 bases and J 3 bases, leaving 11 bases between the germline ends. Germline V gene data show CDR1 as LGHNT and CDR2 as FRNRAP. The CDR3 runs 15 residues. The CDR3: CASGLVESGEETQYF. The CDR3 DNA reads as TGTGCTAGTGGTTTGGTTGAGTCAGGGGAAGAGACCCAGTACTTC.

This rearrangement joins TRBV5-6 to TRBJ2-7; D tentatively fits TRBD1 or TRBD2 (5 bases each). This CDR3 spans 15 amino acids. The V gene's germline CDR1 is SGHDT and CDR2 YYEEEE. With 3 bases removed from V and 2 bases from J, the gap between germline ends came to 15 bases. The CDR3 nucleotides are TGTGCCAGCAGCTGGGACGGCTCTTTCCCCTACGAGCAGTACTTC. Its protein product is CASSWDGSFPYEQYF.

The chain employs TRBV10-2 and TRBJ2-7; D remains ambiguous. The CDR3 extends over 12 amino acids. Trimming removed 3 bases from V and 2 bases from J, with 5 bases in between. CDR1 WSHSY and CDR2 SAAADI come from the germline V gene. The CDR3 loop reads CASSDGAYEQYF. CDR3 DNA sequence: TGCGCCAGCAGTGATGGGGCCTACGAGCAGTACTTC.